These T cell receptor beta chains were read from a single sample in a study of CD8+ T cells in alopecia areata. The method was immunoSEQ multiplex PCR; TCRdb's version includes in-frame clones alone and lacks a portion of them. This table has about 160,000 clones, around 47% appearing once. Sequencing was done on a sample of CD4+ T cells sorted from blood. The receptors were sampled from a human donor with alopecia areata. Each CDR3 is given with its conserved first and last residue.

cdr3_length: 16; j_call: TRBJ2-1; v_call: TRBV29-1; cdr3_aa: CSAEPPLAGVYNEQFF
cdr3_length: 13; j_call: TRBJ1-2; v_call: TRBV29-1; cdr3_aa: CSVHGTPADGYTF
cdr3_length: 13; j_call: TRBJ1-5; v_call: TRBV2; cdr3_aa: CASSVAGNQPQHF
cdr3_length: 16; j_call: TRBJ2-5; v_call: TRBV30; cdr3_aa: CAWSVIGTGKQETQYF
cdr3_length: 15; j_call: TRBJ2-7; v_call: TRBV2; cdr3_aa: CATRVGTGPSYEQYF
cdr3_length: 12; j_call: TRBJ2-3; v_call: TRBV25-1; cdr3_aa: CASSTYTDTQYF
cdr3_length: 14; j_call: TRBJ2-4; v_call: TRBV5-4; cdr3_aa: CASRAEVAKNIQYF
cdr3_length: 14; j_call: TRBJ2-7; v_call: TRBV5-1; cdr3_aa: CASSMSGSYYEQYF
cdr3_length: 15; j_call: TRBJ2-1; v_call: TRBV4-1; cdr3_aa: CASSQDPTSYNEQFF
cdr3_length: 10; j_call: TRBJ2-5; v_call: TRBV29-1; cdr3_aa: CSGTQETQYF
cdr3_length: 12; j_call: TRBJ2-2; v_call: TRBV4-2; cdr3_aa: CASKDYTGELFF
cdr3_length: 13; j_call: TRBJ1-5; v_call: TRBV30; cdr3_aa: CAWSAGGAQPQHF
cdr3_length: 13; j_call: TRBJ2-1; v_call: TRBV5-1; cdr3_aa: CASSFDPYNEQFF
cdr3_length: 14; j_call: TRBJ2-3; v_call: TRBV29-1; cdr3_aa: CSVDSSGVTDTQYF
cdr3_length: 14; j_call: TRBJ1-2; v_call: TRBV29-1; cdr3_aa: CSVGTVEGNYGYTF
cdr3_length: 11; j_call: TRBJ2-3; v_call: TRBV20-1; cdr3_aa: CSARTSETQYF
cdr3_length: 16; j_call: TRBJ1-4; v_call: TRBV29-1; cdr3_aa: CSGPGQSSHGDEKLFF
cdr3_length: 14; j_call: TRBJ2-1; v_call: TRBV2; cdr3_aa: CASSAGGRYNEQFF
cdr3_length: 11; j_call: TRBJ2-5; v_call: TRBV4-1; cdr3_aa: CASSQGVTQYF
cdr3_length: 12; j_call: TRBJ1-5; v_call: TRBV11-2; cdr3_aa: CASSLVGQPQHF
cdr3_length: 16; j_call: TRBJ1-5; v_call: TRBV28; cdr3_aa: CASSTFSGTGNQPQHF
cdr3_length: 13; j_call: TRBJ2-7; v_call: TRBV5-1; cdr3_aa: CASSLVRGHEQYF
cdr3_length: 15; j_call: TRBJ2-1; v_call: TRBV2; cdr3_aa: CASRAGAGIGYEQFF
cdr3_length: 15; j_call: TRBJ2-1; v_call: TRBV30; cdr3_aa: CAWSGLGGSNDEQFF
cdr3_length: 13; j_call: TRBJ2-3; v_call: TRBV29-1; cdr3_aa: CSVLPGNTDTQYF
cdr3_length: 13; j_call: TRBJ1-5; v_call: TRBV15; cdr3_aa: CATSRAGNQPQHF
cdr3_length: 12; j_call: TRBJ2-1; v_call: TRBV29-1; cdr3_aa: CSVEDLAWEQFF
cdr3_length: 11; j_call: TRBJ1-1; v_call: TRBV4-1; cdr3_aa: CASSQAAEAFF
cdr3_length: 13; j_call: TRBJ2-3; v_call: TRBV29-1; cdr3_aa: CSVEGTGIFTQYF
cdr3_length: 15; j_call: TRBJ1-2; v_call: TRBV5-1; cdr3_aa: CASSWGSEGAYGYTF
cdr3_length: 15; j_call: TRBJ2-1; v_call: TRBV4-1; cdr3_aa: CASSVTGTLYNEQFF
cdr3_length: 15; j_call: TRBJ2-1; v_call: TRBV28; cdr3_aa: CASSSPRPGTRFEFF
cdr3_length: 14; j_call: TRBJ1-1; v_call: TRBV30; cdr3_aa: CAWSHTQVAAEAFF
cdr3_length: 15; j_call: TRBJ2-1; v_call: TRBV11-2; cdr3_aa: CASSLPGRDRNEQFF
cdr3_length: 14; j_call: TRBJ2-1; v_call: TRBV9; cdr3_aa: CASSVATTANEQFF
cdr3_length: 8; j_call: TRBJ1-5; v_call: TRBV29-1; cdr3_aa: CPGWPQHF
cdr3_length: 15; j_call: TRBJ2-2; v_call: TRBV4-1; cdr3_aa: CASSQGDRGPGELFF
cdr3_length: 14; j_call: TRBJ2-5; v_call: TRBV7-2; cdr3_aa: CASSLALVRRTQYF
cdr3_length: 16; j_call: TRBJ1-1; v_call: TRBV19; cdr3_aa: CASSISRTAENTEAFF
cdr3_length: 11; j_call: TRBJ1-3; v_call: TRBV7-9; cdr3_aa: CASSPNIAIYF
cdr3_length: 16; j_call: TRBJ1-5; v_call: TRBV27; cdr3_aa: CASSLIGGNSNQPQHF
cdr3_length: 13; j_call: TRBJ2-1; v_call: TRBV29-1; cdr3_aa: CSVDGDRANEQFF
cdr3_length: 15; j_call: TRBJ2-3; v_call: TRBV6-1; cdr3_aa: CASRGGAGRTDTQYF
cdr3_length: 17; j_call: TRBJ2-7; v_call: TRBV29-1; cdr3_aa: CSTKGTSGRESSYEQYF
cdr3_length: 14; j_call: TRBJ1-5; v_call: TRBV28; cdr3_aa: CASRTGGRVMPQHF
cdr3_length: 13; j_call: TRBJ1-1; v_call: TRBV7-9; cdr3_aa: CASSPPGATEAFF
cdr3_length: 10; j_call: TRBJ2-5; v_call: TRBV2; cdr3_aa: CASSVLATYF
cdr3_length: 15; j_call: TRBJ2-7; v_call: TRBV18; cdr3_aa: CASSPWAAGEREQYF
cdr3_length: 11; j_call: TRBJ2-5; v_call: TRBV6-5; cdr3_aa: CASSTGETQYF
cdr3_length: 13; j_call: TRBJ2-2; v_call: TRBV28; cdr3_aa: CAARQTNTGELFF
cdr3_length: 13; j_call: TRBJ2-6; v_call: TRBV30; cdr3_aa: CAWSGLGANVLTF
cdr3_length: 17; j_call: TRBJ2-2; v_call: TRBV29-1; cdr3_aa: CSVEGGTSGVSTGELFF
cdr3_length: 14; j_call: TRBJ2-4; v_call: TRBV28; cdr3_aa: CASSLYGQGNIQYF
cdr3_length: 14; j_call: TRBJ2-5; v_call: TRBV28; cdr3_aa: CASSLGTQQETQYF